A selection of T cell receptor beta chains follows, all from one sample in a study of brain T cells in children with intractable seizures. Measured with immunoSEQ multiplex PCR; TCRdb has only the in-frame clones, and not every one. The sample lists under 150,000 clones, 94% occurring once. The starting material was peripheral blood, obtained at surgery. These receptors came from a boy younger than two with hemimegalencephaly and intractable seizures. CDR3s include the opening cysteine and the closing phenylalanine or tryptophan.

J gene: TRBJ1-1; V gene: TRBV2; CDR3 length: 15; CDR3 protein: CASRRLRGTNTEAFF
J gene: TRBJ2-7; V gene: TRBV6-6; CDR3 length: 14; CDR3 protein: CASSPVRISYEQYF
J gene: TRBJ2-7; V gene: TRBV7-9; CDR3 length: 17; CDR3 protein: CASSQPPPSGRAYEQYF
J gene: TRBJ2-2; V gene: TRBV5-1; CDR3 length: 13; CDR3 protein: CASSFEIAGELFF
J gene: TRBJ2-2; V gene: TRBV9; CDR3 length: 16; CDR3 protein: CASSVDPREYGGELFF
J gene: TRBJ1-2; V gene: TRBV13; CDR3 length: 17; CDR3 protein: CASSDFAGWGLDYGYTF
J gene: TRBJ1-1; V gene: TRBV27; CDR3 length: 15; CDR3 protein: CASSINRGLNTEAFF
J gene: TRBJ1-2; V gene: TRBV12-3/TRBV12-4; CDR3 length: 13; CDR3 protein: CASSFLWGDGYTF
J gene: TRBJ1-1; V gene: TRBV12-3/TRBV12-4; CDR3 length: 13; CDR3 protein: CASSLTRYTEAFF
J gene: TRBJ2-7; V gene: TRBV28; CDR3 length: 14; CDR3 protein: CASSLWGGAYEQYF